The clone carrying this T cell receptor beta chain appeared a few times. Its specificity is unknown. Germline V CDR1 and CDR2: MDHEN, SYDVKM. The CDR3 contains 13 residues. V was cut by 1 base and J by 8 bases, with 9 bases left in between. This sample was included in a study of regulatory T cells in long-lasting Graves disease. Findings and limits, study-wide: Sample size was small, which may have lowered accuracy. Patients with persistent disease showed a bias toward TRBV28, TRBJ1-2 and TRBJ2-5.

Stated time point: persistent/refractory GD, antithyroid drugs over 5 years with positive TRAb. Making the TCR library involved RNA that had been extracted from PBMCs. Roughly 9.9-milliliter peripheral blood samples went into EDTA tubes. Sequencing libraries for TCR beta were prepared with iRepertoire HTBI primers and Arm-PCR of CDR3 regions. TCRdb ran MiXCR on the multiplex PCR reads and lists one entry per CDR3 protein. The sample holds roughly 400,000 distinct CDR3 sequences; less than 25% are singletons and the top ten take more than 20%. The chain joins TRBV28 to TRBJ2-4; no definite D call. This clonotype was sampled from a female donor with Graves disease. The sequencing used peripheral blood mononuclear cells (PBMCs), collected when the disease was refractory, from a patient treated with antithyroid drugs. The CDR3 sequence: CASSLSVGDIQYF. The CDR3 DNA reads as TGTGCCAGCAGTTTATCTGTAGGAGACATTCAGTACTTC.